The sequence of this T cell receptor (beta chain) was determined in a study of cytomegalovirus exposure and HLA in healthy donors. The trim removed 4 bases at V and 16 bases at J, leaving 11 bases unmatched. The CDR3 loop spans 13 amino acids. The V gene's germline CDR1 is MNHNY and CDR2 SVGAGI (reference sequence). Study findings and constraints: The study assumed roughly uniform donor sequencing depth for presence/absence analyses. Reports indicate that TCR beta sequences accurately predicted the HLA-A and HLA-B alleles of most subjects. Common viral pathogens seemed to be connected with several of the most significant clusters, according to a later analysis.

This clone was detected a few times. As yet, its antigen is unknown. Each donor's status was that of a healthy bone marrow donor. 60 Vbeta and 13 Jbeta primers were used in PCR. Assay: immunoSEQ multiplex PCR; the TCRdb copy retains only in-frame clones and omits some. The sample consists of 130,000 or so clones, roughly four fifths of them appearing once. The chain carries TRBV6-6 and TRBJ1-3; 9 nucleotides match TRBD1. Sequencing was performed on PBMCs. The TCR was taken from a female donor in good health and CMV-seronegative. The CDR3 here is CASSSLQGAGWYF. In DNA, the CDR3 is TGTGCCAGCAGTTCACTACAGGGGGCGGGATGGTATTTT.